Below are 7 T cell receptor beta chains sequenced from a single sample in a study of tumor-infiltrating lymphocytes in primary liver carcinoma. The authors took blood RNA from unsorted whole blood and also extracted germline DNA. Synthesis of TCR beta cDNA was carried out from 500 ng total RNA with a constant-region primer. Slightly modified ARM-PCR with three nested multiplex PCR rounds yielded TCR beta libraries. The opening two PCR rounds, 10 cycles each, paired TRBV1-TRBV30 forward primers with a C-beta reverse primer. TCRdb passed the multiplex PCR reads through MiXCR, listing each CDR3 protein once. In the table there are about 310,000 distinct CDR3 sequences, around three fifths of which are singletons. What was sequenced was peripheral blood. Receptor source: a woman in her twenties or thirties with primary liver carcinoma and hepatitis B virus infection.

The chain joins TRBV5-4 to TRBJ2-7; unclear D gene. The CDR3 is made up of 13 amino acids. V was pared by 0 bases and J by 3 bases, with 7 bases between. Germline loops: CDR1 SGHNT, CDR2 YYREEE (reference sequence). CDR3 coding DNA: TGTGCCAGCAGCTTGGACACCTACTACGAGCAGTACTTC. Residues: CASSLDTYYEQYF.

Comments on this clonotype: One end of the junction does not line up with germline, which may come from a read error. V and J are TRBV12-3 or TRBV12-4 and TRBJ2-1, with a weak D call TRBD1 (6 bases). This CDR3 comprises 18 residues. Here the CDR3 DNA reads TGTGCCAGCAGTTGGGACGGATACAGGGAGAGCTCCTACAGTGAGCAGTTCTTC. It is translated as CASSWDGYRESSYSEQFF.

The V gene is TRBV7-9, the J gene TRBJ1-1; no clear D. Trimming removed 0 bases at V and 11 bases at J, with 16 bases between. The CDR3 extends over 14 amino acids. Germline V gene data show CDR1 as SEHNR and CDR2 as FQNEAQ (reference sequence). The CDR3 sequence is CASSLATVASSAFF. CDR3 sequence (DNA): TGTGCCAGCAGCTTAGCTACAGTTGCCAGCTCCGCTTTCTTT.

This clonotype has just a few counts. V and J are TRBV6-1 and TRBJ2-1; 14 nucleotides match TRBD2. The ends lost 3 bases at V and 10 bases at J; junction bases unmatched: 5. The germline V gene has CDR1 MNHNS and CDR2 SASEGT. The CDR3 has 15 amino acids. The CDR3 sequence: CASSDWGLAGVEQFF. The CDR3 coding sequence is TGTGCCAGCAGTGACTGGGGACTAGCGGGAGTCGAGCAGTTCTTC.

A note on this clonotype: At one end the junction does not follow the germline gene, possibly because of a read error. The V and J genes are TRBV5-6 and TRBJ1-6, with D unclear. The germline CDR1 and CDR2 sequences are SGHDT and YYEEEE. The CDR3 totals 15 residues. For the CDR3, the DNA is TGTGCCAGAAGCTTAGGAGCAGGAAATAATTCACCCCTCAACTTT. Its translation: CARSLGAGNNSPLNF.

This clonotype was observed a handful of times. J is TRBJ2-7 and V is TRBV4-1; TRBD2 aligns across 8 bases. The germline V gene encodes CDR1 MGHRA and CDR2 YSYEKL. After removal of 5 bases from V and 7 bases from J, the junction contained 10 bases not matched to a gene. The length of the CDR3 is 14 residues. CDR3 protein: CASSSDTPGGEQYF. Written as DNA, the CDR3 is TGCGCCAGCAGCAGCGACACCCCGGGGGGGGAGCAGTACTTC.

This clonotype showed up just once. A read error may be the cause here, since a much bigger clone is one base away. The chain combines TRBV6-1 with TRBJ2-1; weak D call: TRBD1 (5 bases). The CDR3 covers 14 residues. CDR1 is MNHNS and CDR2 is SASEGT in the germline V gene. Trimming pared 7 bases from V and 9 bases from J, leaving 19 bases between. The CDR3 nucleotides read TGTGCCAGCAATCCCCGGCAGGGTTTCGGTGAGCAGTTCTTC. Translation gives CASNPRQGFGEQFF.